This is a list of T cell receptor beta chains from one sample in a study of shared clonotypes between healthy human individuals. Here immunoSEQ multiplex PCR was the method, and the copy in TCRdb shows in-frame clones only, minus some. The table has about 1.9 million clones, about 93% seen once. Sequences were obtained from naive CD8+ T cells from PBMCs. The receptors here all came from a man younger than 35 in good health. Some clones in this sample may be carry-over from other donors' samples. Both conserved end residues are part of each CDR3. A D gene is named only where the DNA matches it firmly. Part of the rows lack a size; the others show once, few, many or a class for expanded clones.

clone_size: .
j_call: TRBJ1-1
v_call: TRBV25-1
d_call: .
cdr3_nt: TGTGCCAGCAGCTGGGGTTGGACTGAAGCTTTCTTT
cdr3_aa: CASSWGWTEAFF

clone_size: .
j_call: TRBJ2-5
v_call: TRBV7-2
d_call: .
cdr3_nt: TGTGCCAGCAGCGACGCGGCGCGTCAGCAGTCCCAAGAGACCCAGTACTTC
cdr3_aa: CASSDAARQQSQETQYF

clone_size: .
j_call: TRBJ2-5
v_call: TRBV28
d_call: TRBD2
cdr3_nt: TGTGCCAGCAGGTCCGGGGGGTGGGAGACCCAGTACTTC
cdr3_aa: CASRSGGWETQYF

clone_size: .
j_call: TRBJ2-2
v_call: TRBV5-6
d_call: TRBD1
cdr3_nt: TGTGCCAGCAGCTTCGGGACAGCCACCGGGGAGCTGTTTTTT
cdr3_aa: CASSFGTATGELFF

clone_size: once
j_call: TRBJ2-7
v_call: TRBV4-1
d_call: TRBD2
cdr3_nt: TGCGCCAGCAGCCAAGCGCCTAGCGGATCCTACGAGCAGTACTTC
cdr3_aa: CASSQAPSGSYEQYF

clone_size: once
j_call: TRBJ2-3
v_call: TRBV7-9
d_call: .
cdr3_nt: TGTGCCAGCAGCTTAGACCCCCGGGCCACAGATACGCAGTATTTT
cdr3_aa: CASSLDPRATDTQYF

clone_size: .
j_call: TRBJ2-3
v_call: TRBV7-9
d_call: .
cdr3_nt: TGTGCCAGCAGTCCCCGGACGACTAGCACAGATACGCAGTATTTT
cdr3_aa: CASSPRTTSTDTQYF

clone_size: .
j_call: TRBJ1-6
v_call: TRBV7-9
d_call: .
cdr3_nt: TGTGCCAGCAGCTTAGGTCAAAGAAATTCACCCCTCCACTTT
cdr3_aa: CASSLGQRNSPLHF

clone_size: .
j_call: TRBJ2-5
v_call: TRBV6-1
d_call: .
cdr3_nt: TGTGCCAGCAGTGAATTCGGCTACTTCCAAGAGACCCAGTACTTC
cdr3_aa: CASSEFGYFQETQYF

clone_size: .
j_call: TRBJ2-3
v_call: TRBV9
d_call: .
cdr3_nt: TGTGCCAGCAGGGACGGATTTGAAGATACGCAGTATTTT
cdr3_aa: CASRDGFEDTQYF

clone_size: few
j_call: TRBJ1-2
v_call: TRBV10-3
d_call: TRBD1
cdr3_nt: TGTGCCATCAGAACCGACAGGGATCATGGCTACACCTTC
cdr3_aa: CAIRTDRDHGYTF

clone_size: .
j_call: TRBJ2-7
v_call: TRBV27
d_call: TRBD1
cdr3_nt: TGTGCCAGCAGCCCCCGGGGACAGTCACACTACGAGCAGTACTTC
cdr3_aa: CASSPRGQSHYEQYF

clone_size: .
j_call: TRBJ1-2
v_call: TRBV29-1
d_call: .
cdr3_nt: TGCAGCGTTGACGGGCTCCGCCCCAAGGAGGGCTACACCTTC
cdr3_aa: CSVDGLRPKEGYTF

clone_size: once
j_call: TRBJ1-4
v_call: TRBV15
d_call: .
cdr3_nt: TGTGCCACCAGCAGGAAGCGGACAGTGAATGAAAAACTGTTTTTT
cdr3_aa: CATSRKRTVNEKLFF

clone_size: once
j_call: TRBJ2-3
v_call: TRBV9
d_call: .
cdr3_nt: TGTGCCAGCAGCAACAATAAGATGGCGCAGTATTTT
cdr3_aa: CASSNNKMAQYF

clone_size: .
j_call: TRBJ2-6
v_call: TRBV27
d_call: .
cdr3_nt: TGTGCCAGATTCGGGGGGGCCAACGTCCTGACTTTC
cdr3_aa: CARFGGANVLTF

clone_size: .
j_call: TRBJ1-2
v_call: TRBV4-1
d_call: .
cdr3_nt: TGCGCCAGCAGCCCGGACAAGTATGGCTACACCTTC
cdr3_aa: CASSPDKYGYTF

clone_size: few
j_call: TRBJ1-5
v_call: TRBV19
d_call: .
cdr3_nt: TGTGCCAGTAGTATGGGAGATTATAGCAATCAGCCCCAGCATTTT
cdr3_aa: CASSMGDYSNQPQHF

clone_size: .
j_call: TRBJ2-1
v_call: TRBV6-6
d_call: TRBD2
cdr3_nt: TGTGCCAGCAGTTTTTCGGGACTAAAGTACAATGAGCAGTTCTTC
cdr3_aa: CASSFSGLKYNEQFF

clone_size: .
j_call: TRBJ1-5
v_call: TRBV10-3
d_call: .
cdr3_nt: TGTGCCATCAGTGAGAGCAGCAATCAGCCCCAGCATTTT
cdr3_aa: CAISESSNQPQHF

clone_size: .
j_call: TRBJ1-1
v_call: TRBV29-1
d_call: .
cdr3_nt: TGCAGCGTCTTAGACAGGCTGAACACTGAAGCTTTCTTT
cdr3_aa: CSVLDRLNTEAFF

clone_size: .
j_call: TRBJ2-5
v_call: TRBV30
d_call: TRBD2
cdr3_nt: TGTGCCTGCTATCCGGGACTAGCGAGAGAGACCCAGTACTTC
cdr3_aa: CACYPGLARETQYF

clone_size: .
j_call: TRBJ1-2
v_call: TRBV7-9
d_call: .
cdr3_nt: TGTGCCAGCAGCTTGGCTGGCAATGGCTACACCTTC
cdr3_aa: CASSLAGNGYTF

clone_size: .
j_call: TRBJ2-5
v_call: TRBV7-6
d_call: TRBD2
cdr3_nt: TGTGCCAGCAGCTTTCCAGCGGGAGAGGGAGGAGAGACCCAGTACTTC
cdr3_aa: CASSFPAGEGGETQYF

clone_size: few
j_call: TRBJ1-1
v_call: TRBV9
d_call: TRBD1
cdr3_nt: TGTGCCAGCAGCGCGACAGGGTTAGACACTGAAGCTTTCTTT
cdr3_aa: CASSATGLDTEAFF

clone_size: .
j_call: TRBJ2-1
v_call: TRBV11-2
d_call: TRBD2
cdr3_nt: TGTGCCAGCAGCTTATCCGCTCCTAGCGGGAGTAAGCTGAATGAGCAGTTCTTC
cdr3_aa: CASSLSAPSGSKLNEQFF

clone_size: .
j_call: TRBJ1-5
v_call: TRBV27
d_call: .
cdr3_nt: TGTGCCAGCAGTCGACTTAGCAATCAGCCCCAGCATTTT
cdr3_aa: CASSRLSNQPQHF

clone_size: .
j_call: TRBJ2-7
v_call: TRBV9
d_call: .
cdr3_nt: TGTGCCAGCAGCCCGGGGGGCCGATACGAGCAGTACTTC
cdr3_aa: CASSPGGRYEQYF

clone_size: .
j_call: TRBJ1-6
v_call: TRBV6-5
d_call: .
cdr3_nt: TGTGCCAGCAGTTACGGTTCGGGGATTTCACCCCTCCACTTT
cdr3_aa: CASSYGSGISPLHF

clone_size: .
j_call: TRBJ2-1
v_call: TRBV4-3
d_call: TRBD2
cdr3_nt: TGCGCCAGCAGCCAAGGTGGTCTAGCGGGATACAATGAGCAGTTCTTC
cdr3_aa: CASSQGGLAGYNEQFF

clone_size: .
j_call: TRBJ2-1
v_call: TRBV7-8
d_call: TRBD2
cdr3_nt: TGTGCCAGCAGTTTGGGACTAGCGGGATCCTCCTACAATGAGCAGTTCTTC
cdr3_aa: CASSLGLAGSSYNEQFF

clone_size: .
j_call: TRBJ2-7
v_call: TRBV5-6
d_call: TRBD1
cdr3_nt: TGTGCCAGCAGCTTGGAGACAGGGGGCCTCAACGAGCAGTACTTC
cdr3_aa: CASSLETGGLNEQYF

clone_size: .
j_call: TRBJ1-1
v_call: TRBV19
d_call: .
cdr3_nt: TGTGCCAGCAAGCAGGGACACGGGAACACTGAAGCTTTCTTT
cdr3_aa: CASKQGHGNTEAFF

clone_size: .
j_call: TRBJ2-3
v_call: TRBV5-1
d_call: .
cdr3_nt: TGCGCCAGCAGCCCCCAGGGATTCCCAGATACGCAGTATTTT
cdr3_aa: CASSPQGFPDTQYF

clone_size: few
j_call: TRBJ1-5
v_call: TRBV27
d_call: .
cdr3_nt: TGTGCCAGCAGTTTATCGGCAGGGGAATTCAATCAGCCCCAGCATTTT
cdr3_aa: CASSLSAGEFNQPQHF

clone_size: .
j_call: TRBJ2-3
v_call: TRBV19
d_call: .
cdr3_nt: TGTGCCAGTAGTATAGGTCCCCCTAGCACAGATACGCAGTATTTT
cdr3_aa: CASSIGPPSTDTQYF